This T cell receptor beta chain was captured in a study of T cells in Graves' hyperthyroidism and ophthalmopathy. V was pared by 6 bases and J by 5 bases, with 18 bases of the junction left unmatched. CDR3 length equals 19 residues. Germline-derived CDR1 and CDR2 are SNHLY and FYNNEI. There were TCR beta CDR3 regions amplified from RNA transcripts. During a first-round RT-PCR of the TCR CDR3, the HTBI primer set was used. TCRdb analysed the multiplex PCR reads with MiXCR anew, one entry per CDR3 protein. The sample shows around 480,000 distinct CDR3 sequences, roughly 14% of them seen only once. Patients were excluded because of uncontrolled infection, other autoimmune disease, pregnancy or lactation. This clonotype was seen at least ten times.

The chain carries TRBV2 and TRBJ2-5, with TRBD2 matching 13 bases. The sequencing sample was made of blood. The receptor's source is a woman aged 18 to 35 with Graves' hyperthyroidism. The CDR3 DNA reads TGTGCCAGCAGCTATTCTCCCGGGACTAGCGGGACCGCGGGGGAGACCCAGTACTTC. Its protein is CASSYSPGTSGTAGETQYF.